The 13 T cell receptor beta chains below all came from one sample that was sequenced in a study of blood T cell repertoires in COVID-19. Here immunoSEQ multiplex PCR was the method, and the copy in TCRdb shows in-frame clones only, minus some. The sample carries under 250,000 clones, around three quarters recorded once. Sequenced: peripheral blood. These receptors all stem from a woman in her 70s with acute or convalescent COVID-19.

The chain combines TRBV3-1 (or the pseudogene TRBV3-2) with TRBJ1-1; possibly TRBD1 for D (6 bases). V lost 0 bases and J 2 bases, leaving 13 bases between the germline ends. The CDR3 runs to 16 residues. The V gene's germline CDR1 is LGHDT and CDR2 YNNKEL (reference sequence). CDR3 coding DNA: TGTGCCAGCAGCCAAGATACAGGGTACCATAACACTGAAGCTTTCTTT. It yields the protein CASSQDTGYHNTEAFF.

The CDR3 nucleotides read TGTGCCAGCAGTAACCCAGGGGTTACTGAAGCTTTCTTT. Translation gives CASSNPGVTEAFF. The chain uses TRBV28 and TRBJ1-1; D might be TRBD1 (6 bases). The germline V gene has CDR1 MDHEN and CDR2 SYDVKM. The V gene lost 5 bases and the J gene lost 5 bases, with 12 bases spanning the gap. The CDR3 length is 13 residues.

The V gene is TRBV20-1, the J gene TRBJ2-5; 10 nucleotides agree with TRBD2. Germline V CDR1 and CDR2: DFQATT, SNEGSKA (reference sequence). J lost 2 bases, V lost 3 bases, and 6 bases had no gene match. CDR3 length equals 15 residues. The CDR3 sequence is CSASPSGRGQETQYF. The CDR3 bases are TGCAGTGCTAGTCCTAGCGGGAGAGGTCAAGAGACCCAGTACTTC.

This clone was seen only a few times. The genes are TRBV24-1 and TRBJ2-1, with TRBD1 matching 10 bases. Germline V gives CDR1 KGHDR, CDR2 SFDVKD. The CDR3 runs 17 residues. J lost 8 bases, V lost 5 bases, and 14 bases had no gene match. CDR3: CATSAVFSGTGVYEQFF. The CDR3 nucleotides read TGTGCCACCAGTGCGGTATTCTCCGGGACAGGGGTTTATGAGCAGTTCTTC.

This clone was detected a few times. The V and J genes are TRBV11-2 and TRBJ2-1; 14 bases map to TRBD2. V shed 1 base, J shed 6 bases, and the junction held 2 bases outside the gene matches. CDR1 and CDR2 from the germline V gene are SGHAT and FQNNGV. The CDR3 consists of 16 residues. For the CDR3, the DNA is TGTGCCAGCAGCTTAGGACTAGCGGGAGGGCCCAATGAGCAGTTCTTC. This sequence encodes CASSLGLAGGPNEQFF.

The chain is built from TRBV24-1 and TRBJ1-2; tentatively, D is TRBD1 (5 bases). Trimming removed 3 bases from V and 3 bases from J, with 10 bases in between. In germline, CDR1 is KGHDR, CDR2 SFDVKD. The CDR3 is 14 residues long. CDR3 nucleotides: TGTGCCACCAGTGATGGCAGGGAATACTATGGCTACACCTTC. Protein: CATSDGREYYGYTF.

This chain links TRBV29-1 with TRBJ2-7; D may be TRBD2 (5 bases). The CDR3 runs 11 residues. Trimming removed 7 bases from V and 4 bases from J, with 11 bases in between. Germline V gene lookup returns CDR1 SQVTM and CDR2 ANQGSEA. Here the CDR3 DNA reads TGCAGCGCGAGGACTTCGTACGAGCAGTACTTC. This gives the protein CSARTSYEQYF.

The chain uses TRBV9 and TRBJ2-1, with D maybe TRBD2 (6 bases). CDR1 SGDLS and CDR2 YYNGEE come from the germline V gene. V was clipped by 0 bases and J by 4 bases, with 17 bases between them. The CDR3 runs to 17 residues. For the CDR3, the DNA is TGTGCCAGCAGCGTAGCCGACCGGGGGTTCCTTTACAATGAGCAGTTCTTC. It translates to CASSVADRGFLYNEQFF.

This clone occurred a few times. This chain connects TRBV19 to TRBJ1-5; 7 bases map to TRBD1. With 4 bases clipped from V and 0 bases from J, the junction kept 15 bases outside the gene matches. CDR1 LNHDA and CDR2 SQIVND come from the germline V gene (reference sequence). This CDR3 has 19 residues. The CDR3 bases are TGTGCCAGTAGTACCATACAGGGGTCCCTATCGGTTAGCAATCAGCCCCAGCATTTT. Protein product: CASSTIQGSLSVSNQPQHF. Supplemented by reference TRBV19 and TRBJ1-5, the full variable domain reads DGGITQSPKYLFRKEGQNVTLSCEQNLNHDAMYWYRQDPGQGLRLIYYSQIVNDFQKGDIAEGYSVSREKKESFPLTVTSAQKNPTAFYLCASSTIQGSLSVSNQPQHFGDGTRLSIL.

The chain couples TRBV5-1 to TRBJ2-1; TRBD1 matches at 11 bases. The CDR3 extends over 15 amino acids. The germline CDR1 and CDR2 sequences are SGHRS and YFSETQ. V trimming: 5 bases; J trimming: 6 bases; junction bases outside the gene matches: 7. This CDR3 is CASSYGQGAFNEQFF. Here the CDR3 DNA reads TGCGCCAGCAGTTACGGACAGGGGGCCTTCAATGAGCAGTTCTTC. The full variable domain, in which reference TRBV5-1 and TRBJ2-1 provide the parts outside the CDR3, is KAGVTQTPRYLIKTRGQQVTLSCSPISGHRSVSWYQQTPGQGLQFLFEYFSETQRNKGNFPGRFSGRQFSNSRSEMNVSTLELGDSALYLCASSYGQGAFNEQFFGPGTRLTVL.

The chain links TRBV28 to TRBJ2-7, with 10 bases that match TRBD1. Germline V gene sequence: CDR1 MDHEN, CDR2 SYDVKM. The CDR3 extends over 13 amino acids. V was pared by 8 bases and J by 7 bases, with 8 bases of the junction left unmatched. The DNA of the CDR3 is TGTGCCAGCGGGACAGGGGATCGGCAAGAGCAGTACTTC. Residues: CASGTGDRQEQYF.

This chain joins TRBV5-1 and TRBJ2-1; the match to TRBD2 covers 7 bases. V was pared by 2 bases and J by 7 bases, with 6 bases of the junction left unmatched. CDR3 length: 14 residues. The germline gives CDR1 SGHRS, CDR2 YFSETQ. Written as DNA, the CDR3 is TGCGCCAGCAGCTTAGGCGGGAGCGGAAATGAGCAGTTCTTC. It encodes CASSLGGSGNEQFF.

This rearrangement joins TRBV5-1 to TRBJ1-1, with TRBD1 identical over 8 bases. Germline loops: CDR1 SGHRS, CDR2 YFSETQ. V shed 2 bases and J 1 base; nucleotides not matched to a gene: 1. The CDR3 runs 14 residues. The CDR3 DNA is TGCGCCAGCAGCTTTGGGACAGGGAACACTGAAGCTTTCTTT. Translated: CASSFGTGNTEAFF.